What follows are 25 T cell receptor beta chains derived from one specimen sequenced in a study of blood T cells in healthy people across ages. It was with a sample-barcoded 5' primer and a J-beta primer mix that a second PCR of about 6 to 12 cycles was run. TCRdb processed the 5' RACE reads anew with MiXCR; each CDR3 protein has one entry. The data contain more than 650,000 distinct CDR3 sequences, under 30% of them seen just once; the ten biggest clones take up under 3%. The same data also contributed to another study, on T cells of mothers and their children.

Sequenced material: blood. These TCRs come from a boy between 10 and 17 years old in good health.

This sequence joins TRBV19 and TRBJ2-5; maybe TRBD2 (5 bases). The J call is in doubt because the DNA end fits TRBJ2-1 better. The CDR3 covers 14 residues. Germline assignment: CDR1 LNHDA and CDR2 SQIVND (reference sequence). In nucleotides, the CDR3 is TGTGCCAGTCGCAAACTACTAGGCTCCAATGAGCAGTTCTTC. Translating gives CASRKLLGSNEQFF.

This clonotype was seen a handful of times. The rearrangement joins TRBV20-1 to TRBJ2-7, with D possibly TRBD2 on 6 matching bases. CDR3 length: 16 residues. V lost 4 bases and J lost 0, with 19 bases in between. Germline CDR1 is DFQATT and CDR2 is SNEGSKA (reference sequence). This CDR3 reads CSAMGGQASDSYEQYF. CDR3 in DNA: TGCAGTGCTATGGGAGGACAAGCCTCCGACTCCTACGAGCAGTACTTC.

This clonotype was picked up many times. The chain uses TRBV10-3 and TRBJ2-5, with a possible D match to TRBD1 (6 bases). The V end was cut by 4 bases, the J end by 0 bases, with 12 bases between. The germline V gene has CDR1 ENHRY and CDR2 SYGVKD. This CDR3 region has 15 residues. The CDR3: CAISGHGQNQETQYF. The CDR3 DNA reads TGTGCCATCAGTGGCCACGGACAGAACCAAGAGACCCAGTACTTC.

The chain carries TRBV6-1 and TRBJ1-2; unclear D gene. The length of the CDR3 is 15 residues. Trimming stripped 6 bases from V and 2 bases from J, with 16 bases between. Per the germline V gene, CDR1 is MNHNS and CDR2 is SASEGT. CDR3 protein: CASSPRARTNYGYTF. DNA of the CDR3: TGTGCCAGCAGCCCCAGAGCGCGAACAAACTATGGCTACACCTTC.

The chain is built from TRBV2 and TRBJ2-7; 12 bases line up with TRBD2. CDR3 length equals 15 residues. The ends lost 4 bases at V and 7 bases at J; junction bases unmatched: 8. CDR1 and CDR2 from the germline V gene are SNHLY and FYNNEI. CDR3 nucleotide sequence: TGTGCCAGCAGTGTTGAACTAGCGGGAGGAGGGGAGCAGTACTTC. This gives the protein CASSVELAGGGEQYF.

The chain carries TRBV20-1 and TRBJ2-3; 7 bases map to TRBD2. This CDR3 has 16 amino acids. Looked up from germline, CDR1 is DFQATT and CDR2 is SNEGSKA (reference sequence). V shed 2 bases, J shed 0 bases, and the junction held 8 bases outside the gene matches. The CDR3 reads CSARRASGTSTDTQYF. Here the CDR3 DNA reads TGCAGTGCTAGAAGAGCTAGCGGCACTAGCACAGATACGCAGTATTTT.

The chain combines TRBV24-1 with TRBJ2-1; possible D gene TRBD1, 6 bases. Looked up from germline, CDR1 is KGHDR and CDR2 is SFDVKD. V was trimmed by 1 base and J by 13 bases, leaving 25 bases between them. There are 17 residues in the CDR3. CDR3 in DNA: TGTGCCACCAGTGATTTCGAGACAGGAGACTTTAAAGAGACCCAGTTCTTC. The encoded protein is CATSDFETGDFKETQFF.

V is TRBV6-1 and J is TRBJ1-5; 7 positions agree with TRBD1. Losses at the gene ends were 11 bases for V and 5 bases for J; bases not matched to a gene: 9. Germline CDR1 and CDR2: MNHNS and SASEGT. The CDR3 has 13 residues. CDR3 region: CAGSRQGDQPQHF. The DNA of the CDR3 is TGTGCCGGATCGAGACAGGGAGATCAGCCCCAGCATTTT.

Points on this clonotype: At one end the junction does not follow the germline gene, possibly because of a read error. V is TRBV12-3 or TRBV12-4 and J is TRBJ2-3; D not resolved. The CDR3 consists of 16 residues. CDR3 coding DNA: TGTGCCAGCAGTTTAGGCCCTATTAGGGCATCAGATGCGCAGTATTTT. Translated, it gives CASSLGPIRASDAQYF.

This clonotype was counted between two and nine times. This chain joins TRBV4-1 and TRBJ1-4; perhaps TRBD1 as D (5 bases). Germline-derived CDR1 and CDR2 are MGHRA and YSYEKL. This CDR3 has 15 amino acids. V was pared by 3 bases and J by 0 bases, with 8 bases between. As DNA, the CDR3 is TGCGCCAGCAGCCAGGGGGTGGCAACTAATGAAAAACTGTTTTTT. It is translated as CASSQGVATNEKLFF.

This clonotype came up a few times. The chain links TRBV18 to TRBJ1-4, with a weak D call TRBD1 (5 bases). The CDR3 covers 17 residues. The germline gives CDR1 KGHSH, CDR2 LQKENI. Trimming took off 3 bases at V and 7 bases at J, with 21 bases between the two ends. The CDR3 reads CASSPEGPSSPGEKLFF. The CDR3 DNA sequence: TGTGCCAGCTCACCCGAGGGACCCTCTTCTCCTGGTGAAAAACTGTTTTTT.

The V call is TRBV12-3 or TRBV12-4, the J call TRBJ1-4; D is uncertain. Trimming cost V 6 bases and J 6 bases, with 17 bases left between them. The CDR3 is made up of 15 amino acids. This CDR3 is CASRATAAADEKLFF. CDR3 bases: TGTGCCAGCAGGGCCACAGCTGCCGCGGATGAAAAACTGTTTTTT.

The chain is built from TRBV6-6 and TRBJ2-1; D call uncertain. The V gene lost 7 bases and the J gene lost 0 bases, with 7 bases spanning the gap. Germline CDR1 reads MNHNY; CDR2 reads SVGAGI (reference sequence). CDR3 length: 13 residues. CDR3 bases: TGTGCCAGCACCCCGAGCTCCTACAATGAGCAGTTCTTC. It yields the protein CASTPSSYNEQFF.

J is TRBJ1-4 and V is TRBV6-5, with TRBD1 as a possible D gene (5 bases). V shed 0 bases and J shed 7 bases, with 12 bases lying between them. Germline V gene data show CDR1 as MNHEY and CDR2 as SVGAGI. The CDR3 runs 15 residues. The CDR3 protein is CASSYSSRVGEKLFF. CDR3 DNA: TGTGCCAGCAGTTACTCGTCCAGGGTGGGTGAAAAACTGTTTTTT.

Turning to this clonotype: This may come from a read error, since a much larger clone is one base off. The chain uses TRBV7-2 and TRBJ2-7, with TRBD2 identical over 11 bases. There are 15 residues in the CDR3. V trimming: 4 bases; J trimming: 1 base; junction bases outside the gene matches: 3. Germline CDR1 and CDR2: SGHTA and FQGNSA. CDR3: CASSSGTSGSYEQYF. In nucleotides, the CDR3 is TGTGCCAGCAGCTCCGGGACTAGCGGATCCTACGAGCAGTACTTC.

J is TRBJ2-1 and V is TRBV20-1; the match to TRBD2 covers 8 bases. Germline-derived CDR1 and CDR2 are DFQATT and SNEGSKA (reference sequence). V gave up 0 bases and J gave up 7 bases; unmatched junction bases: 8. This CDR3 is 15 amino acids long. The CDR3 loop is CSARDFRGGINEQFF. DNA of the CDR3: TGCAGTGCTAGAGATTTCCGGGGGGGCATTAATGAGCAGTTCTTC.

DNA for the CDR3: TGTGCCAGCAGCTCTGCCGCAGGAGGGGTATCCTCCTACAATGAGCAGTTCTTC. Translating it yields CASSSAAGGVSSYNEQFF. The genes are TRBV7-2 and TRBJ2-1, with a weak D call TRBD2 (6 bases). Germline loops: CDR1 SGHTA, CDR2 FQGNSA. Trimming pared 4 bases from V and 0 bases from J, leaving 19 bases between. The CDR3 loop spans 18 amino acids.

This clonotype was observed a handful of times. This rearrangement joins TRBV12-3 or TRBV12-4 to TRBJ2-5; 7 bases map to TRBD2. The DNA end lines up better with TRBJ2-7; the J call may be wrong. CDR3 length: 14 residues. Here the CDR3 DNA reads TGTGCCAGCAGTTTAGGGACTAGGGCCCACGAGCAGTACTTC. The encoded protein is CASSLGTRAHEQYF.

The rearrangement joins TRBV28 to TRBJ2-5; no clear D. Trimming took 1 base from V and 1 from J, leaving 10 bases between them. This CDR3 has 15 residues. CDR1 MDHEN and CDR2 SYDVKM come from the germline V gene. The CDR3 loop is CASSLYDGFQETQYF. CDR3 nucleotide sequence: TGTGCCAGCAGTTTATACGACGGATTCCAAGAGACCCAGTACTTC.

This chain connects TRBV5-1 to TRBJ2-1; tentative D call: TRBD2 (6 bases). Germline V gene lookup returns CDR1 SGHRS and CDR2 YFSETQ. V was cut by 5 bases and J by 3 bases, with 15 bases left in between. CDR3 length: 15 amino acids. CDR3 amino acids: CASRAGTPNYNEQFF. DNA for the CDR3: TGCGCCAGCAGAGCCGGGACTCCTAACTACAATGAGCAGTTCTTC.

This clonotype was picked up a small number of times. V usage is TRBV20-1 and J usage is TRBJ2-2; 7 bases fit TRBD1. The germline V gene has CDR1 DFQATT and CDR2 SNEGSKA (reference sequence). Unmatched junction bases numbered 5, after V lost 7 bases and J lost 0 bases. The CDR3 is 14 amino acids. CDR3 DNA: TGCAGTGTTTGGACAGGACCGAACACCGGGGAGCTGTTTTTT. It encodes CSVWTGPNTGELFF.

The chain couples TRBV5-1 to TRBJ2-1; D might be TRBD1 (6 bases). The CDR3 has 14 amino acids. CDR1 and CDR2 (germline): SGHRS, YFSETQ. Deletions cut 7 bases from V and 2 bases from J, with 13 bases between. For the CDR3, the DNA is TGCGCCAGCCGCTACAGGGACCCCTACAATGAGCAGTTCTTC. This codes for CASRYRDPYNEQFF. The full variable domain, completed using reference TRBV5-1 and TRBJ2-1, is KAGVTQTPRYLIKTRGQQVTLSCSPISGHRSVSWYQQTPGQGLQFLFEYFSETQRNKGNFPGRFSGRQFSNSRSEMNVSTLELGDSALYLCASRYRDPYNEQFFGPGTRLTVL.

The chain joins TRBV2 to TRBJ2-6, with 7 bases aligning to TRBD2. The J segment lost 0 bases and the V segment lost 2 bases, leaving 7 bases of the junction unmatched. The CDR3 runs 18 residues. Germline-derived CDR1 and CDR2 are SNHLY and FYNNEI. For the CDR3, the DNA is TGTGCCAGCAGTGAATGGGGACTACCGCACTCTGGGGCCAACGTCCTGACTTTC. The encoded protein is CASSEWGLPHSGANVLTF.

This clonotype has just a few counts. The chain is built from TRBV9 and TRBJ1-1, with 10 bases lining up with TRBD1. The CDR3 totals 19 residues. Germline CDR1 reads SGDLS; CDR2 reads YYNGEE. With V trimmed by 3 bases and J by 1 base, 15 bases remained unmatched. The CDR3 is CASSAHAPGGTGENTEAFF. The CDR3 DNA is TGTGCCAGCAGCGCGCATGCCCCCGGAGGGACAGGGGAGAACACTGAAGCTTTCTTT.

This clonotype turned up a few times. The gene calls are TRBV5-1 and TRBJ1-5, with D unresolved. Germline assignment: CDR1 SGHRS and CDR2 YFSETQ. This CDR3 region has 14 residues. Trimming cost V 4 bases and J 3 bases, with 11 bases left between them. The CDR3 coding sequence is TGCGCCAGCAGCCCTGACGGCCTCAATCAGCCCCAGCATTTT. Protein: CASSPDGLNQPQHF. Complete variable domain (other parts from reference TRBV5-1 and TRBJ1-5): KAGVTQTPRYLIKTRGQQVTLSCSPISGHRSVSWYQQTPGQGLQFLFEYFSETQRNKGNFPGRFSGRQFSNSRSEMNVSTLELGDSALYLCASSPDGLNQPQHFGDGTRLSIL.